This TCR beta chain was observed in a study of T cells in Graves' hyperthyroidism and ophthalmopathy. Study in general: Blood from the periphery was taken at initial diagnosis, before any treatment.

TCR beta CDR3 regions were amplified from RNA transcripts. The HTBI primer set drove a first-round RT-PCR of the TCR CDR3. Via MiXCR, TCRdb re-called the multiplex PCR reads, giving one row per CDR3 protein. The sample has some 440,000 distinct CDR3 sequences; 15% to 18% are singletons. General observations from the study: Patients with ophthalmopathy were separated from those with stable hyperthyroidism by a 13 V-J model. Median prediction lead before ophthalmopathy onset was around seven months with the model.

The junction had 6 bases not matched to a gene; V was cut back by 4 bases and J by 1 base. Germline CDR1 is SGHRS and CDR2 is YFSETQ. This CDR3 comprises 17 residues. Note on this clonotype: Its antigen is as yet unknown.

Sequencing input: blood. This receptor was obtained from a woman between 18 and 30 years old with Graves' hyperthyroidism. The gene calls are TRBV5-1 and TRBJ2-3, with TRBD2 matching over 13 bases. The CDR3 spells CASSRTSGGAGTDTQYF. The CDR3 DNA is TGCGCCAGCAGCCGGACTAGCGGGGGTGCGGGCACAGATACGCAGTATTTT.